These 7 T cell receptor beta chains were all obtained from the same sample, sequenced in a study of OX40 agonist ivuxolimab in advanced cancers. This table comes from immunoSEQ multiplex PCR, and its TCRdb copy is limited to in-frame clones, with some not included. The table has tens of thousands of clones, around 90% seen once; the top ten hold just over 0.3%. The specimen was CD4+ or CD8+ T cells sorted from blood, collected in a trial of the OX40 agonist ivuxolimab. All receptors derive from an adult with an advanced solid tumor such as melanoma, head and neck, liver or kidney cancer.

V usage is TRBV6-6 and J usage is TRBJ2-7, with D unresolved. Looked up from germline, CDR1 is MNHNY and CDR2 is SVGAGI (reference sequence). The V and J ends lost 11 bases and 4 bases respectively, with 21 bases between them. The CDR3 covers 14 residues. The CDR3 nucleotides read TGTGCCTACGCGGCTCAGTCCCTAAAGTACGAGCAGTACTTC. This sequence encodes CAYAAQSLKYEQYF.

V gene TRBV5-1 combines with J gene TRBJ2-5, with no clear D. V was clipped by 6 bases and J by 1 base, with 10 bases between them. The CDR3 is made up of 13 amino acids. Per germline, CDR1 SGHRS and CDR2 YFSETQ. DNA for the CDR3: TGCGCCAGCAAGCCGCTAATCCAAGAGACCCAGTACTTC. This encodes CASKPLIQETQYF.

V gene TRBV10-1 combines with J gene TRBJ2-7, with D tentatively TRBD1 or TRBD2 (6 bases each). The germline gives CDR1 WNHNN, CDR2 SYGVQD (reference sequence). CDR3 length: 15 amino acids. Trimming cost V 4 bases and J 7 bases, with 20 bases left between them. The CDR3 protein is CASSVRTGTGEEQYF. CDR3 in DNA: TGCGCCAGCAGTGTCAGAACAGGGACGGGGGAAGAGCAGTACTTC.

V usage is TRBV2 and J usage is TRBJ1-2; D gene ambiguous. Trimming pared 3 bases from V and 5 bases from J, leaving 13 bases between. The CDR3 extends over 14 amino acids. Germline values: CDR1 SNHLY, CDR2 FYNNEI. The CDR3 bases are TGTGCCAGCAGTGAGGGCAGCAGACTTTATGGCTACACCTTC. It codes for CASSEGSRLYGYTF. Using reference TRBV2 and TRBJ1-2 for the parts outside the CDR3, the full variable domain is EPEVTQTPSHQVTQMGQEVILRCVPISNHLYFYWYRQILGQKVEFLVSFYNNEISEKSEIFDDQFSVERPDGSNFTLKIRSTKLEDSAMYFCASSEGSRLYGYTFGSGTRLTVV.

The J gene is TRBJ2-2, the V gene TRBV6-5; D not resolved. Trimming pared 0 bases from V and 3 bases from J, leaving 8 bases between. Germline loops: CDR1 MNHEY, CDR2 SVGAGI. The CDR3 spans 15 residues. CDR3: CASSYSRSDTGELFF. In DNA form, the CDR3 reads TGTGCCAGCAGTTACTCGAGGTCCGACACCGGGGAGCTGTTTTTT.

The CDR3 nucleotides are TGTGCCAGTAGTAGGACAGGGAATAATGAAAAACTGTTTTTT. Its protein product is CASSRTGNNEKLFF. The V call is TRBV19, the J call TRBJ1-4; 8 bases line up with TRBD1. J gave up 4 bases and V 4 bases, and 2 bases lay outside the gene matches. This CDR3 has 14 residues. Looked up from germline, CDR1 is LNHDA and CDR2 is SQIVND (reference sequence). Full variable domain (missing parts from reference TRBV19 and TRBJ1-4): DGGITQSPKYLFRKEGQNVTLSCEQNLNHDAMYWYRQDPGQGLRLIYYSQIVNDFQKGDIAEGYSVSREKKESFPLTVTSAQKNPTAFYLCASSRTGNNEKLFFGSGTQLSVL.

This clone came up once. The chain combines TRBV9 with TRBJ1-1; D uncertain. In germline, CDR1 is SGDLS, CDR2 YYNGEE. The CDR3 sequence is 13 residues long. Trimming stripped 4 bases from V and 8 bases from J, with 15 bases between. CDR3 DNA: TGTGCCAGCAGCTCCGAACCTGGCACAGAAGCTTTCTTT. As protein: CASSSEPGTEAFF.